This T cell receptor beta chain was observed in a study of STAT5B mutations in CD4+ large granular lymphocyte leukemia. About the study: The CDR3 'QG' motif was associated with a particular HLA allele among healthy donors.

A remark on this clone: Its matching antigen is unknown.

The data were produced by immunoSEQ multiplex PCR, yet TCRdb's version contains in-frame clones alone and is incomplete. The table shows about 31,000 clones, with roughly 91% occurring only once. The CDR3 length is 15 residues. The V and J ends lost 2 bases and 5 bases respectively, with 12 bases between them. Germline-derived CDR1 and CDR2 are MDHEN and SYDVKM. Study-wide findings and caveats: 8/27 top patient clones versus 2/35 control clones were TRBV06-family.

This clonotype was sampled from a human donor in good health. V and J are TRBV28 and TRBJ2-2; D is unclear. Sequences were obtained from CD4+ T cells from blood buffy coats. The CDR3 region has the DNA TGTGCCAGCAGTTTAGGGTTCCGACTGACCGGGGAGCTGTTTTTT. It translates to CASSLGFRLTGELFF.